This paragraph covers one T cell receptor (beta chain) sequence. Trimming at V came to 4 bases and at J to 3 bases, leaving 5 bases not matched to a gene. CDR3 length: 14 amino acids. Germline V gives CDR1 ENHRY, CDR2 SYGVKD. The assay was immunoSEQ multiplex PCR, and TCRdb's table has in-frame clones only and misses some. The sample consists of hundreds of thousands of clones, about 90% of them appearing once. The data originate from a study of shared T cell receptors in the human thymus. These data also featured in a second study, about human thymus T cells. From that paper: Donors consisted of healthy Finnish infants (having corrective surgery for congenital heart defects). Thymic material originated from resections removed in the course of corrective heart surgery. Thymic and blood repertoires showed apparently biased V and J gene usage. Highly overlapping thymic repertoires among unrelated individuals were reported in related research.

The chain joins TRBV10-3 to TRBJ1-2; 7 bases match TRBD1. This TCR was sampled from a boy less than two years old with a congenital heart defect. The specimen was thymocytes. The CDR3 coding sequence is TGTGCCATCAGTGCGGACAGGAGGGACTATGGCTACACCTTC. This encodes CAISADRRDYGYTF.